The 8 T cell receptor beta chains below were found in one sample sequenced in a study of T cell responses to AZD1222 COVID-19 vaccine. Measured with immunoSEQ multiplex PCR; TCRdb has only the in-frame clones, and not every one. The table lists 150,000 to 200,000 clones, 90% to 95% of them singletons. The specimen comprised peripheral blood, sampled on day 0 of AZD1222 vaccination. Receptor source: an adult in good health.

The chain recombines TRBV28 with TRBJ1-1; D is undetermined. V dropped 5 bases and J dropped 0 bases, with 10 bases sitting between them. This CDR3 contains 14 residues. Germline-derived CDR1 and CDR2 are MDHEN and SYDVKM. The CDR3 here is CASSPTPMNTEAFF. CDR3 DNA: TGTGCCAGCAGTCCGACCCCTATGAACACTGAAGCTTTCTTT. The full variable domain, completed using reference TRBV28 and TRBJ1-1, is DVKVTQSSRYLVKRTGEKVFLECVQDMDHENMFWYRQDPGLGLRLIYFSYDVKMKEKGDIPEGYSVSREKKERFSLILESASTNQTSMYLCASSPTPMNTEAFFGQGTRLTVV.

As for this clone: Other DNA sequences in the sample encode the same CDR3. V usage is TRBV28 and J usage is TRBJ2-3, with D unclear. Germline-derived CDR1 and CDR2 are MDHEN and SYDVKM. V lost 3 bases and J lost 2, with 0 bases in between. This CDR3 has 11 amino acids. CDR3 region: CASSFTDTQYF. The CDR3, as DNA: TGTGCCAGCAGTTTCACAGATACGCAGTATTTT.

This chain joins TRBV10-3 and TRBJ1-3; no clear D. From germline, CDR1 is ENHRY and CDR2 SYGVKD. Trimming cost V 6 bases and J 0 bases, with 9 bases left between them. CDR3 size: 14 residues. The CDR3 protein is CAIRDGSSGNTIYF. The CDR3, as DNA: TGTGCCATCAGAGACGGGAGCTCTGGAAACACCATATATTTT.

This clone was recorded once. The chain has TRBV7-9 and TRBJ2-7; D uncertain. The CDR3 loop spans 12 amino acids. The germline CDR1 and CDR2 sequences are SEHNR and FQNEAQ (reference sequence). Trimming stripped 2 bases from V and 6 bases from J, with 8 bases between. CDR3 residues: CASSLTASEQYF. Written as DNA, the CDR3 is TGTGCCAGCAGCTTAACGGCTTCCGAGCAGTACTTC. Variable domain in full (rest from reference TRBV7-9 and TRBJ2-7): DTGVSQNPRHKITKRGQNVTFRCDPISEHNRLYWYRQTLGQGPEFLTYFQNEAQLEKSRLLSDRFSAERPKGSFSTLEIQRTEQGDSAMYLCASSLTASEQYFGPGTRLTVT.

The rearrangement joins TRBV2 to TRBJ1-6, with 7 bases matching TRBD1. The junction had 7 bases not matched to a gene; V was cut back by 6 bases and J by 5 bases. The germline gives CDR1 SNHLY, CDR2 FYNNEI. The CDR3 runs 15 residues. CDR3 amino acids: CASRRGTENNSPLHF. CDR3 DNA: TGTGCCAGCAGGAGGGGGACAGAAAATAATTCACCCCTCCACTTT.

This chain joins TRBV6-5 and TRBJ1-6; TRBD1 might be the D (6 bases). Germline V gene data show CDR1 as MNHEY and CDR2 as SVGAGI. Trimming left V 7 bases short and J 8 bases short, with 18 bases between. This CDR3 is built from 15 residues. For the CDR3, the DNA is TGTGCCAGCACTACCCGGGGGGGCCGAGATTCACCCCTCCACTTT. This encodes CASTTRGGRDSPLHF.

The chain combines TRBV21-1 with TRBJ1-6; the table calls TRBD1, which could not be checked here. TRBV21-1 is marked as a pseudogene. The CDR3 runs to 15 residues. CDR3 sequence (DNA): TGTGCCAGCAGCAAAAGGGGACACCATAATTCACCCCTCCACTTT. It translates to CASSKRGHHNSPLHF.

This chain joins TRBV7-9 and TRBJ1-3; no clear D. This CDR3 has 13 amino acids. Looked up from germline, CDR1 is SEHNR and CDR2 is FQNEAQ (reference sequence). V shed 8 bases and J shed 0 bases, with 8 bases lying between them. CDR3 nucleotides: TGTGCCAGCGGGCATCTCTCTGGAAACACCATATATTTT. It encodes CASGHLSGNTIYF.